This TCR beta chain was sequenced for a study of circulating CD8 cells and anti-PD-1 response in melanoma. The overall study: Nivolumab was given intravenously at 3 mg/kg every 2 weeks. Anti-PD-1 was first-line therapy for about 55% of the 13 patients. Study-level findings and limits: Patients included both untreated and previously treated individuals.

Each library started from around 14 ng of total RNA using the QIAseq Immune Repertoire TCR panel. TCRdb reanalysed the reads using MiXCR and keeps one entry per CDR3 protein. The sample lists 500 or so distinct CDR3 sequences, 7.6% seen once, with about 8.8% in the top ten. Live CD3+CD8+TCRalphabeta+ cells were sorted into four subsets by PD-1 and/or TIGIT. This clonotype ranks as large. Its antigen is currently unknown. Germline values: CDR1 SGDLS, CDR2 YYNGEE. This CDR3 is built from 13 residues. V lost 0 bases and J 5 bases, leaving 8 bases between the germline ends. The TCR originated in a human donor with melanoma. The starting material was CD8+ T cells from PBMCs, obtained at baseline or after one month of anti-PD-1 therapy (not recorded which). V and J are TRBV9 and TRBJ2-5, with a weak D call TRBD1 (6 bases). The CDR3 reads CASSVGGLETQYF. CDR3 nucleotide sequence: TGTGCCAGCAGCGTAGGGGGGCTGGAGACCCAGTACTTC.